This TCR beta chain was sequenced during a study of blood T cell repertoires in COVID-19. For the study at large: The samples span acute and convalescent COVID-19 from the United States, Italy and Spain. T cells, B-cell-depleted T cells, or PBMCs supplied cDNA or gDNA.

V shed 2 bases and J shed 0 bases, with 16 bases lying between them. Looked up from germline, CDR1 is MNHEY and CDR2 is SMNVEV (reference sequence). The CDR3 contains 17 residues. In the source study's methods: Reference gene primer amplification in the assay estimated nucleated cell counts. Data came from immunoSEQ multiplex PCR; TCRdb stores just in-frame clones and leaves some out. D and trimming were read from the DNA, whereas the V and J calls and clone size are those reported in that table. This sample has approximately 350,000 clones, with around 82% found just once. The chain is built from TRBV27 and TRBJ1-2, with D perhaps TRBD1 (5 bases). This TCR was recovered from a man younger than 45 with active or convalescent COVID-19. What was sequenced was peripheral blood. In DNA, the CDR3 is TGTGCCAGCAGTTTAAGGGCAGGGCCCTCCACTAACTATGGCTACACCTTC. It is translated as CASSLRAGPSTNYGYTF.